This passage covers 32 T cell receptor beta chains from one sample sequenced in a study of human T cells and chemical hapten exposure (dated by TCRdb to the early 2020s). Receptor amplification or capture employed RACE. The data were produced on a NextSeq 500. TCRdb reprocessing: public reads trimmed at Q25 with fastp, clones called with MiXCR, in-frame beta chains kept. Each entry merges the rows of one CDR3 protein and shows their most common DNA and genes. The table for this sample lists about 140,000 distinct CDR3 sequences; about an eighth of them were counted only once. The ten top clones hold around 1.4% of the sample. Interpreted using the paper, the time point label stands for: patch test 2, 6 weeks after DPC sensitization. This specimen's treatment or condition label, interpreted: therapeutic diphenylcyclopropenone sensitization with weekly scalp DPC. The sample in question was whole blood, obtained in connection with sensitization to the hapten diphenylcyclopropenone (DPC). The receptors come from a woman between 50 and 59 years old with alopecia areata. Some clones in this sample may be carry-over from other donors' samples.

The sample holds a few counts of this clonotype. This sequence joins TRBV29-1 and TRBJ1-1, with a tentative D call TRBD1 (5 bases). CDR1 and CDR2 (germline): SQVTM, ANQGSEA. The CDR3 contains 14 residues. The V and J ends lost 4 bases and 8 bases respectively, with 20 bases between them. CDR3 nucleotide sequence: TGCAGCGTTGTAGTAGGGGCGGATATGAGGGAAGCTTTCTTT. Its protein product is CSVVVGADMREAFF.

This chain uses TRBV20-1 with TRBJ2-3; tentatively, D is TRBD2 (6 bases). Trimming removed 0 bases from V and 6 bases from J, with 22 bases in between. CDR1 and CDR2 from the germline V gene are DFQATT and SNEGSKA (reference sequence). The CDR3 spans 17 residues. CDR3: CSARDEGLPFHRDTQYF. The DNA of the CDR3 is TGCAGTGCTAGAGATGAGGGACTGCCATTCCACCGCGATACGCAGTATTTT.

This clonotype showed up many times. The chain recombines TRBV28 with TRBJ2-4; TRBD2 matches 8 bases. The CDR3 covers 16 residues. Germline CDR1 reads MDHEN; CDR2 reads SYDVKM. V was clipped by 6 bases and J by 2 bases; unmatched bases: 9. CDR3 DNA: TGTGCCAGCAGCTCCACGGGGGGGGCAACCAAAAACATTCAGTACTTC. Translated: CASSSTGGATKNIQYF.

V and J are TRBV3-1 and TRBJ2-1; 9 positions match TRBD1. This CDR3 comprises 14 residues. Germline V gene sequence: CDR1 LGHDT, CDR2 YNNKEL (reference sequence). The ends lost 4 bases at V and 8 bases at J; junction bases unmatched: 6. The CDR3 is CASSPGTGFHEQFF. CDR3 nucleotides: TGTGCCAGCAGCCCCGGGACAGGGTTCCATGAGCAGTTCTTC.

The V gene is TRBV15, the J gene TRBJ1-3; 9 nucleotides line up with TRBD1. The junction had 6 bases not matched to a gene; V was cut back by 5 bases and J by 4 bases. From germline, CDR1 is LNHNV and CDR2 YYDKDF (reference sequence). This CDR3 is built from 15 residues. The chain's CDR3 is CATSGWGQGGNTIYF. CDR3 coding DNA: TGTGCCACCAGCGGTTGGGGACAGGGAGGAAACACCATATATTTT.

The rearrangement links TRBV7-8 to TRBJ1-5; 7 bases fit TRBD1. The ends lost 3 bases at V and 8 bases at J; junction bases unmatched: 10. CDR3 length equals 15 residues. From germline, CDR1 is SGHVS and CDR2 FQNEAQ. The CDR3 coding sequence is TGTGCCAGCAGCTTGGGACAGTCGTTAAGGGAGCCCCAGCATTTT. This codes for CASSLGQSLREPQHF.

The table lists this clonotype with a few counts. This chain joins TRBV7-3 and TRBJ2-7; tentatively, D is TRBD1 or TRBD2 (6 bases each). From germline, CDR1 is SGHTA and CDR2 FQGTGA. V lost 5 bases and J lost 5, with 13 bases in between. The CDR3 is 13 amino acids. The CDR3 region has the DNA TGTGCCAGCAGCCCGGGGGCAGCTAACGAGCAGTACTTC. Encoded protein: CASSPGAANEQYF.

This clonotype was counted ten times or more. This rearrangement joins TRBV4-1 to TRBJ2-1; 7 bases align to TRBD1. The CDR3 is made up of 13 amino acids. Per the germline V gene, CDR1 is MGHRA and CDR2 is YSYEKL. The V gene end was trimmed by 4 bases and the J gene end by 9 bases; junction bases not matched to a gene: 6. CDR3 coding DNA: TGCGCCAGCAGCCCCTGGACAGGTTTTGAGCAGTTCTTC. Its translation: CASSPWTGFEQFF.

This clonotype was detected many times. This chain uses TRBV29-1 with TRBJ2-7; no definite D call. Trimming removed 7 bases from V and 2 bases from J, with 15 bases in between. The germline gives CDR1 SQVTM, CDR2 ANQGSEA. The CDR3 extends over 13 amino acids. The CDR3 DNA reads TGCAGCGACCGGCCACGAGCAGCCTACGAGCAGTACTTC. It is translated as CSDRPRAAYEQYF.

This clonotype was seen more than once but under ten times. The V gene is TRBV10-3, the J gene TRBJ2-3, with 8 bases that match TRBD1. Germline lookup yields CDR1 ENHRY and CDR2 SYGVKD. The CDR3 has 14 amino acids. The V segment lost 10 bases and the J segment 0 bases; nucleotides outside the gene matches: 6. CDR3 sequence reads: CASAGTGSTDTQYF. The CDR3 nucleotides read TGTGCCAGCGCCGGGACAGGAAGCACAGATACGCAGTATTTT.

This clonotype occurred many times. The V call is TRBV6-5, the J call TRBJ2-7; TRBD1 matches at 9 bases. The CDR3 length is 15 residues. Trimming cost V 4 bases and J 7 bases; bases outside gene matches: 11. Germline-derived CDR1 and CDR2 are MNHEY and SVGAGI. The DNA for the CDR3 is TGTGCCAGCAGTTTAACCGGGACAGGGACCTCAGAGCAGTACTTC. It translates to CASSLTGTGTSEQYF.

V gene TRBV19 combines with J gene TRBJ2-3; D may be TRBD2 (6 bases). The CDR3 loop spans 14 amino acids. V shed 7 bases and J shed 6 bases, with 17 bases lying between them. The germline V gene has CDR1 LNHDA and CDR2 SQIVND (reference sequence). CDR3 region: CASKVAVTSDTQYF. CDR3 sequence (DNA): TGTGCCAGTAAAGTAGCGGTCACTAGTGATACGCAGTATTTT.

Notes on this clonotype: A much larger clonotype is one base distant, so this may be a read error. The CDR3 DNA follows: TGTGCCAGCAGCTTGGCAGGACCGAACACCGGGGAGCTGCTTTTT. Encoded protein: CASSLAGPNTGELLF. V and J are TRBV11-2 and TRBJ2-2, with D tentatively TRBD2 (5 bases). Germline assignment: CDR1 SGHAT and CDR2 FQNNGV. The CDR3 has 15 amino acids. The variable domain in full, with the rest retrieved from reference TRBV11-2 and TRBJ2-2, is EAGVAQSPRYKIIEKRQSVAFWCNPISGHATLYWYQQILGQGPKLLIQFQNNGVVDDSQLPKDRFSAERLKGVDSTLKIQPAKLEDSAVYLCASSLAGPNTGELLFGEGSRLTVL.

This clonotype was detected a few times. This rearrangement joins TRBV20-1 to TRBJ1-4; D possibly corresponds to TRBD1 (6 bases). The CDR3 extends over 13 amino acids. Trimming stripped 6 bases from V and 4 bases from J, with 12 bases between. Looked up from germline, CDR1 is DFQATT and CDR2 is SNEGSKA (reference sequence). CDR3 nucleotide sequence: TGCAGTGCCACACAGGGATTTAATGAAAAACTGTTTTTT. It translates to CSATQGFNEKLFF.

On this clonotype: Possible read error: a much larger clone is one base away. The conserved phenylalanine or tryptophan is not found at the CDR3 terminus, so this likely reflects a read error. The chain recombines TRBV29-1 with TRBJ2-2; D is possibly TRBD1 (5 bases). Germline CDR1 reads SQVTM; CDR2 reads ANQGSEA. V dropped 4 bases and J dropped 0 bases, with 9 bases sitting between them. The CDR3 consists of 14 residues. CDR3 protein: CSVAIQANTGELFS. The CDR3 nucleotides are TGCAGCGTTGCCATACAGGCGAACACCGGGGAGCTGTTTTCT.

The genes are TRBV6-1 and TRBJ2-3; D gene uncertain. The CDR3 consists of 17 residues. V lost 6 bases and J lost 1, with 20 bases in between. Germline CDR1 MNHNS, CDR2 SASEGT. In DNA, the CDR3 is TGTGCCAGCAGGTCCGGCCTTGGACCCCGGGGCACAGATACGCAGTATTTT. Translating it yields CASRSGLGPRGTDTQYF.

This clonotype was counted ten times or more. The rearrangement uses TRBV7-9 and TRBJ2-3; 8 positions match TRBD2. The junction had 6 bases not matched to a gene; V was cut back by 2 bases and J by 5 bases. The CDR3 is made up of 15 amino acids. CDR1 SEHNR and CDR2 FQNEAQ come from the germline V gene (reference sequence). The CDR3 spells CASSLKSLAGDTQYF. CDR3 sequence (DNA): TGTGCCAGCAGCTTAAAGAGTCTAGCGGGAGATACGCAGTATTTT.

The table lists this clonotype with a few counts. The chain carries TRBV20-1 and TRBJ1-5, with D possibly TRBD1 on 5 matching bases. CDR1 and CDR2 from the germline V gene are DFQATT and SNEGSKA (reference sequence). This CDR3 has 12 amino acids. Trimming pared 0 bases from V and 10 bases from J, leaving 10 bases between. The CDR3 DNA follows: TGCAGTGCTAGAGATTTGGGGCATCCCCAGCATTTT. Amino acid sequence: CSARDLGHPQHF.

The rearrangement links TRBV10-3 to TRBJ2-5; possibly TRBD2 for D (6 bases). This CDR3 has 15 residues. Germline loops: CDR1 ENHRY, CDR2 SYGVKD. V shed 2 bases and J shed 3 bases, with 13 bases lying between them. The DNA of the CDR3 is TGTGCCATCAGTGAGCGCGGAGTAGCGGAAGAGACCCAGTACTTC. Encoded protein: CAISERGVAEETQYF.

The V call is TRBV6-5, the J call TRBJ2-5; D is possibly TRBD2 (6 bases). This CDR3 spans 13 amino acids. V was pared by 2 bases and J by 10 bases, with 14 bases between. CDR1 is MNHEY, CDR2 SVGAGI, per germline. CDR3 nucleotides: TGTGCCAGCAGTTACCTTCCCGGGGGTGGCCAGTACTTC. Translation: CASSYLPGGGQYF.

There are a few counts of this clonotype. This sequence joins TRBV10-3 and TRBJ1-2; tentatively, D is TRBD1 (6 bases). V was cut by 8 bases and J by 2 bases, with 6 bases left in between. CDR1 ENHRY and CDR2 SYGVKD come from the germline V gene. The length of the CDR3 is 11 residues. The CDR3 coding sequence is TGTGCCATCGGACAGAACTATGGCTACACCTTC. It specifies CAIGQNYGYTF.

This clonotype was found many times. This rearrangement joins TRBV24-1 to TRBJ1-2; D unresolved. Trimming removed 4 bases at V and 3 bases at J, with 2 bases between. This CDR3 region has 11 residues. Germline lookup yields CDR1 KGHDR and CDR2 SFDVKD. CDR3 loop: CATSDHYGYTF. DNA of the CDR3: TGTGCCACCAGTGACCACTATGGCTACACCTTC.

This clonotype was seen many times. This rearrangement joins TRBV5-1 to TRBJ2-7, with a tentative D call TRBD2 (6 bases). V was trimmed by 1 base and J by 2 bases, leaving 13 bases between them. Germline values: CDR1 SGHRS, CDR2 YFSETQ. This CDR3 is built from 15 residues. The CDR3 loop reads CASSLMGTPTYEQYF. CDR3 DNA: TGCGCCAGCAGCTTGATGGGGACTCCCACCTACGAGCAGTACTTC.

This clonotype was recorded at least ten times. Germline is not matched at one junction end, which may reflect a read error. V is TRBV7-9 and J is TRBJ2-5; a possible D gene is TRBD1 (6 bases). The CDR3 has 13 residues. Germline V gives CDR1 SEHNR, CDR2 FQNEAQ (reference sequence). The CDR3 DNA is TGTGCCAGCAGCTTAGTTACGCCCAGGGGCCCTCACTTC. Residues: CASSLVTPRGPHF.

This clonotype was picked up one time. This chain connects TRBV11-2 to TRBJ2-1, with 7 positions matching TRBD2. V shed 5 bases, J shed 7 bases, and the junction held 11 bases outside the gene matches. CDR1 is SGHAT, CDR2 FQNNGV, per germline. The CDR3 contains 15 residues. CDR3 region: CASSKSGVMSNEQFF. The DNA of the CDR3 is TGTGCCAGCAGCAAGAGCGGGGTAATGAGTAATGAGCAGTTCTTC.

The chain has TRBV28 and TRBJ1-1, with 7 bases identical to TRBD1. After removal of 2 bases from V and 5 bases from J, the junction contained 5 bases not matched to a gene. CDR1 is MDHEN and CDR2 is SYDVKM in the germline V gene. This CDR3 has 14 amino acids. The CDR3 DNA reads as TGTGCCAGCAGTTTACAGGGGGGGGAAACTGAAGCTTTCTTT. Its translation: CASSLQGGETEAFF.

The chain employs TRBV12-3 or TRBV12-4 and TRBJ2-5; D is tentatively TRBD1 or TRBD2 (5 bases each). The V end was cut by 5 bases, the J end by 5 bases, with 9 bases between. The CDR3 totals 12 residues. The CDR3 spells CASSGGRETQYF. In DNA form, the CDR3 reads TGTGCCAGCAGTGGGGGTCGGGAGACCCAGTACTTC.

The table lists this clonotype with many counts. The chain has TRBV12-3 or TRBV12-4 and TRBJ2-7; 7 positions agree with TRBD2. V lost 3 bases and J lost 0; bases outside the gene matches: 14. The CDR3 consists of 18 residues. The DNA of the CDR3 is TGTGCCAGCAGTTTGCGTAGTGGCGGGAGCGCGAGCTCCTACGAGCAGTACTTC. This encodes CASSLRSGGSASSYEQYF.

V and J are TRBV12-3 or TRBV12-4 and TRBJ2-1, with D unclear. The CDR3 extends over 13 amino acids. V shed 1 base and J shed 6 bases, with 7 bases lying between them. CDR3: CASSLGLPNEQFF. In nucleotides, the CDR3 is TGTGCCAGCAGTTTAGGCCTGCCCAATGAGCAGTTCTTC.

This clonotype was detected a few times. The genes are TRBV7-9 and TRBJ2-1, with D possibly being TRBD1 or TRBD2 (5 bases each). This CDR3 comprises 16 residues. With 5 bases removed from V and 9 bases from J, the gap between germline ends came to 23 bases. Germline CDR1 is SEHNR and CDR2 is FQNEAQ (reference sequence). CDR3 sequence: CASSLRDPGVYAEQFF. CDR3 in DNA: TGTGCCAGCAGCCTCCGGGACCCCGGCGTTTACGCTGAGCAGTTCTTC.

The rearrangement uses TRBV5-4 and TRBJ2-7, with a weak D call TRBD2 (6 bases). Germline lookup yields CDR1 SGHNT and CDR2 YYREEE (reference sequence). CDR3 size: 13 residues. V shed 0 bases and J shed 7 bases, with 11 bases lying between them. The CDR3 protein is CASSLAAGREQYF. The CDR3 nucleotides read TGTGCCAGCAGCTTGGCGGCGGGACGGGAGCAGTACTTC.

This sequence joins TRBV10-3 and TRBJ2-1, with 10 bases matching TRBD2. Germline assignment: CDR1 ENHRY and CDR2 SYGVKD. J lost 5 bases, V lost 4 bases, and 2 bases had no gene match. The CDR3 runs to 14 residues. CDR3 residues: CAISVAGGNNEQFF. CDR3 in DNA: TGTGCCATCAGTGTAGCGGGAGGAAACAATGAGCAGTTCTTC.